This TCR beta chain was obtained from a study of Ad26.COV2.S vaccination and SARS-CoV-2 variants. The germline V and J ends were trimmed by 6 bases and 5 bases, with 19 bases remaining between them. The CDR3 contains 16 residues. Per germline, CDR1 SGHVS and CDR2 FNYEAQ. Some clones are missing from TCRdb's copy, which holds only in-frame ones; the method was immunoSEQ multiplex PCR. The profile covers about 400,000 clones, with approximately 90% appearing a single time and around 3.4% taken by the ten largest. Treatment here: 15 to 20 received Ad26.COV2.S at low or high dose, single or two shots; 5 received placebo; per-sample allocation not given. Specimen acquisition occurred on day 63 following the initial vaccine or placebo injection.

The sequence was obtained from a person between 18 and 65 years old who received the Ad26.COV2.S COVID-19 vaccine or a placebo. The source was peripheral blood, collected in a trial of Ad26.COV2.S vaccine versus placebo. The chain uses TRBV7-6 and TRBJ2-2; D may be TRBD1 (6 bases). DNA of the CDR3: TGTGCCAGCAGAAATACTTTGGGGGCAAAGACCGGGGAGCTGTTTTTT. It encodes CASRNTLGAKTGELFF.